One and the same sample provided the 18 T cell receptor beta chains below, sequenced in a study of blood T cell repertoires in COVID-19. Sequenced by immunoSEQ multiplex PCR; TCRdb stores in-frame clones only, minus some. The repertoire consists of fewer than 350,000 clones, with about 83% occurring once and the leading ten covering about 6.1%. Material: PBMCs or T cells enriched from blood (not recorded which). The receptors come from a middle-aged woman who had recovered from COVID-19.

In DNA, the CDR3 is TGTGCCAGTAGTATGTCGCAGGCCACCTACGAGCAGTACTTC. The encoded protein is CASSMSQATYEQYF. The V and J genes are TRBV19 and TRBJ2-7, with D hard to call. V was cut by 3 bases and J by 2 bases, with 11 bases left in between. The CDR3 contains 14 residues. CDR1 LNHDA and CDR2 SQIVND come from the germline V gene (reference sequence).

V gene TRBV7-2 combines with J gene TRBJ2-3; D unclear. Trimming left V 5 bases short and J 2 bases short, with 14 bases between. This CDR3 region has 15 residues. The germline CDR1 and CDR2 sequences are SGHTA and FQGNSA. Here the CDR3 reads CASSLSAEPTDTQYF. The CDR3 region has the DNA TGTGCCAGCAGCCTTAGTGCGGAACCCACAGATACGCAGTATTTT.

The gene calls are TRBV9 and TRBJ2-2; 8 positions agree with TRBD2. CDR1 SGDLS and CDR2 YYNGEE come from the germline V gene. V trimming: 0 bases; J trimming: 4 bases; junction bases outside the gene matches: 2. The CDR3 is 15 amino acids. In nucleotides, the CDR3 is TGTGCCAGCAGCGTAGGGGCGGGGGGCACCGGGGAGCTGTTTTTT. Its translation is CASSVGAGGTGELFF.

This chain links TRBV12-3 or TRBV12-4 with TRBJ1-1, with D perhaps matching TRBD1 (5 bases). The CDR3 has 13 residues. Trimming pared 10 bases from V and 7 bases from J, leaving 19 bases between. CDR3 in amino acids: CATSRRVGGEAFF. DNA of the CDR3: TGTGCCACCTCTAGGCGGGTGGGGGGTGAAGCTTTCTTT.

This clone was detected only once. The CDR3 DNA sequence: TGTGCCAGCAGCCCTCTCAGCGGGAGGTCCTACAATGAGCAGTTCTTC. It is translated as CASSPLSGRSYNEQFF. The rearrangement links TRBV11-1 to TRBJ2-1; TRBD2 matches at 9 bases. Germline V gene sequence: CDR1 SGHAT, CDR2 FQDESV (reference sequence). J was trimmed by 1 base and V by 5 bases; bases with no gene match: 6. This CDR3 is built from 16 residues.

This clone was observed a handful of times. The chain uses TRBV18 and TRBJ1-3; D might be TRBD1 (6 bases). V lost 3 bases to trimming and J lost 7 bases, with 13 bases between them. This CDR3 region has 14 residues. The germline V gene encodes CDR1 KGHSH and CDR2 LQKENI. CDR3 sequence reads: CASSPETGGNTIYF. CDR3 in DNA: TGTGCCAGCTCACCGGAGACAGGTGGGAACACCATATATTTT. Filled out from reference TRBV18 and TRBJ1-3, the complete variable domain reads NAGVMQNPRHLVRRRGQEARLRCSPMKGHSHVYWYRQLPEEGLKFMVYLQKENIIDESGMPKERFSAEFPKEGPSILRIQQVVRGDSAAYFCASSPETGGNTIYFGEGSWLTVV.

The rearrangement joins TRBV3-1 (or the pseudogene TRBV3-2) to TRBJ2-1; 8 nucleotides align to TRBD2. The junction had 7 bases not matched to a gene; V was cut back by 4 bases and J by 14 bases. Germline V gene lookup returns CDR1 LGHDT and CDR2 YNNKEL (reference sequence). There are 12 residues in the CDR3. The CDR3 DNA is TGTGCCAGCAGCCCTCCAAGCGGGAGAGAGTTCTTC. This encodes CASSPPSGREFF.

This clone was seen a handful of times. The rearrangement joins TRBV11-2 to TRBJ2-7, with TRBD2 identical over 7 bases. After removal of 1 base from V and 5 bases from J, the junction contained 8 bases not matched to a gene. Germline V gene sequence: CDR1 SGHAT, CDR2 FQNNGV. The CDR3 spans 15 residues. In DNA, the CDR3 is TGTGCCAGCAGCTTAGGCGCGGGAGTACCCCACGAGCAGTACTTC. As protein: CASSLGAGVPHEQYF. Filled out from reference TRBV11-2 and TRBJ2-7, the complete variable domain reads EAGVAQSPRYKIIEKRQSVAFWCNPISGHATLYWYQQILGQGPKLLIQFQNNGVVDDSQLPKDRFSAERLKGVDSTLKIQPAKLEDSAVYLCASSLGAGVPHEQYFGPGTRLTVT.

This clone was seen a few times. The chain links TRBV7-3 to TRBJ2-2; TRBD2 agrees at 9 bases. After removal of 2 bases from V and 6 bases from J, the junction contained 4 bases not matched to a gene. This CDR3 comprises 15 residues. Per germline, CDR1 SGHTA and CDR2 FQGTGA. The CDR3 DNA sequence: TGTGCCAGCAGCTTATTTGCGGGAGGGCCCGGGGAGCTGTTTTTT. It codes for CASSLFAGGPGELFF.

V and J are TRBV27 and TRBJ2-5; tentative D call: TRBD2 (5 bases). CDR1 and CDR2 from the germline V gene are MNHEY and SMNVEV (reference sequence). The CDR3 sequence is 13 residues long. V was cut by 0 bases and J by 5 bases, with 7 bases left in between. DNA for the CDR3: TGTGCCAGCAGTTTATCGCCGGGGGAGACCCAGTACTTC. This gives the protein CASSLSPGETQYF.

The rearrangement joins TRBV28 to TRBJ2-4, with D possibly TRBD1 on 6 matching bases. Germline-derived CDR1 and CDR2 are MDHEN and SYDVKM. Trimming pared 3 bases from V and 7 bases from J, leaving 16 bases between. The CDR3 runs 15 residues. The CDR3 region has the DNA TGTGCCAGCAGTTTTCAGGGGAATTTGAGGAACATTCAGTACTTC. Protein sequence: CASSFQGNLRNIQYF.

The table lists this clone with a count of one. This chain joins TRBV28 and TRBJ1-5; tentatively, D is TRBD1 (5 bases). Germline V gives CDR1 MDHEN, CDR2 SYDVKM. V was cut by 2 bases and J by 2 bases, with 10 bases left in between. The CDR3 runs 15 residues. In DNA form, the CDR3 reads TGTGCCAGCAGTTTACGGGGGAGAGGCAATCAGCCCCAGCATTTT. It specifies CASSLRGRGNQPQHF. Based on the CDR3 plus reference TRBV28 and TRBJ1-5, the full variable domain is DVKVTQSSRYLVKRTGEKVFLECVQDMDHENMFWYRQDPGLGLRLIYFSYDVKMKEKGDIPEGYSVSREKKERFSLILESASTNQTSMYLCASSLRGRGNQPQHFGDGTRLSIL.

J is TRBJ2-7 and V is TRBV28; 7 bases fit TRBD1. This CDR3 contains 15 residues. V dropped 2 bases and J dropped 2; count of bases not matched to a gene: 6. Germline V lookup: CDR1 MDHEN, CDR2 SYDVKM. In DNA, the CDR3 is TGTGCCAGCAGTTTAACAGGGGTTCAAGCCTACGAGCAGTACTTC. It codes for CASSLTGVQAYEQYF.

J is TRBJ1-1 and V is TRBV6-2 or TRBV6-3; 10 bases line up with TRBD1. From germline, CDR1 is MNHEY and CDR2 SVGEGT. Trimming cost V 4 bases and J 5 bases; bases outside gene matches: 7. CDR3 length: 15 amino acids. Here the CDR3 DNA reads TGTGCCAGCAGTTTTAGGTGGACAGGGGGGACTGAAGCTTTCTTT. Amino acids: CASSFRWTGGTEAFF.

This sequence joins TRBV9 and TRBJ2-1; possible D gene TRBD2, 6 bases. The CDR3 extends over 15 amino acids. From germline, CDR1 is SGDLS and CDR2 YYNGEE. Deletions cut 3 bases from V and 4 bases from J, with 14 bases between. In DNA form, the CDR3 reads TGTGCCAGCAGCGCCGGGGGTGTGCTGTACAATGAGCAGTTCTTC. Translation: CASSAGGVLYNEQFF.

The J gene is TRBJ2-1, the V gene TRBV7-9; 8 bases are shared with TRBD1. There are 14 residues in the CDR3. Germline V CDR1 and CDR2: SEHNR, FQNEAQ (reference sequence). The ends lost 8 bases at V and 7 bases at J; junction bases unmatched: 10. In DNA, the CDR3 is TGTGCCAGCTTTAGGCAGGGGGCTAGTAATGAGCAGTTCTTC. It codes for CASFRQGASNEQFF.

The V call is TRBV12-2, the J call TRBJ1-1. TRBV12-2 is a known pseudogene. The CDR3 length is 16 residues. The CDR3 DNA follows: TGTGCAAGTCGCTTAGGGGAGGGGAAGGAGAACACTGAAGCTTTCTTT. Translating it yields CASRLGEGKENTEAFF.

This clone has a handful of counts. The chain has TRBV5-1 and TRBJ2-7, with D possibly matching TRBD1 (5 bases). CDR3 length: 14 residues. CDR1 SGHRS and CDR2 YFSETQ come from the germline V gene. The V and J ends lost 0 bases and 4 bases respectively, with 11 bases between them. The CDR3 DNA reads TGCGCCAGCAGCTTGGGGACAAGGAGTTACGAGCAGTACTTC. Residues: CASSLGTRSYEQYF.